This T cell receptor beta chain was recovered during a study of graft-versus-host responses after intestinal transplantation. The wider study: Isolated intestinal, liver-intestinal, or multivisceral transplants were what recipients had. Tacrolimus and steroids were given for two to four years to all recipients after anti-thymocyte globulin induction.

TCRdb's copy holds only in-frame clones and misses some; the assay was immunoSEQ multiplex PCR. The sample holds approximately 90,000 clones, around 93% seen once. Whole-study results and caveats: The marrow of recipients harbored GvH clones, and ileum or blood showed some of them first. Early post-transplant falls in HvG clones accompanied the peak levels of circulating GvH clones.

This CDR3 contains 16 residues. V was pared by 1 base and J by 6 bases, with 15 bases between. Germline CDR1 and CDR2: MNHNS and SASEGT. Concerning this clone: Its antigen is unknown.

Here the sequenced sample was unstimulated CD8+ T cells sorted from spleen or lymph node cells, taken before transplant. The rearrangement links TRBV6-1 to TRBJ2-2; D perhaps matches TRBD2 (5 bases). This receptor was taken from a human donor who was the organ donor for an intestinal transplant. The CDR3 DNA follows: TGTGCCAGCAGTGAAGGAGAGGGCGTAAATGCCGGGGAGCTGTTTTTT. Encoded protein: CASSEGEGVNAGELFF.